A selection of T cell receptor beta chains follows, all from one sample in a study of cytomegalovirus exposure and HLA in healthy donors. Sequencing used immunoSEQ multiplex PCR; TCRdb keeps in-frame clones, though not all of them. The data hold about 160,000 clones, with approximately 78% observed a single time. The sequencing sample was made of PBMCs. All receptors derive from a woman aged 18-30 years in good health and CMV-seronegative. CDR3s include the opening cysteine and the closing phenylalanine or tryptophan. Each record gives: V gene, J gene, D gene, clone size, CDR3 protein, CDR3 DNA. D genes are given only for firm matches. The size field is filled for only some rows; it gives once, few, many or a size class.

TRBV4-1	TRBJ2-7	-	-	CASRELATGSYEQYF	TGCGCCAGCAGAGAGCTAGCCACGGGCTCCTACGAGCAGTACTTC
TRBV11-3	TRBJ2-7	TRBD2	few	CASSGGGLGEQYF	TGTGCCAGCAGTGGCGGGGGGCTTGGCGAGCAGTACTTC
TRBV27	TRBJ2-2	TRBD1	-	CASSFRGTNTGELFF	TGTGCCAGCAGTTTCAGGGGGACGAACACCGGGGAGCTGTTTTTT
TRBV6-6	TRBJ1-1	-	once	CASSYSGPEAFF	TGTGCCAGCAGTTACTCGGGGCCTGAAGCTTTCTTT
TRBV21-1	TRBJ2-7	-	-	CASSKVWQATMHEQYF	TGTGCCAGCAGCAAAGTTTGGCAGGCTACGATGCACGAGCAGTACTTC
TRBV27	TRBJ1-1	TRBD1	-	CASRRTGGRTEAFF	TGTGCCAGCAGAAGGACAGGAGGGAGGACTGAAGCTTTCTTT
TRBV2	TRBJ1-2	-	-	CASSDGGRVLGDYGYTF	TGTGCCAGCAGTGACGGGGGGAGGGTGCTTGGAGACTATGGCTACACCTTC
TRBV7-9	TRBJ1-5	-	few	CASSLDGGPQHF	TGTGCCAGCAGCTTAGACGGGGGGCCCCAGCATTTT
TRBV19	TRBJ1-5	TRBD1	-	CASKTQGANQPQHF	TGTGCCAGTAAAACACAGGGGGCGAATCAGCCCCAGCATTTT
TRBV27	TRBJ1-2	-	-	CASNPVGGRGDYGYTF	TGTGCCAGCAATCCCGTGGGCGGGCGCGGTGACTATGGCTACACCTTC
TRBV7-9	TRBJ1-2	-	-	CASSFETGSYGYTF	TGTGCCAGCAGCTTCGAGACGGGTAGCTATGGCTACACCTTC